Here is one T cell receptor (beta chain) with its context. Antigen specificity is unknown. The data originate from a study of T-cell memory formation after mild COVID-19. Study observations and caveats: Clones contracting across day 15 to 85 had a balanced CD4/CD8 profile; later expanding clones leaned CD4+. Memory from before infection featured some responding clones, which suggests cross-reactive memory joined. Clones which contracted sat mainly in CM and EM if CD4+, and in EMRA if CD8+.

The CDR3 has 14 residues. V lost 2 bases to trimming and J lost 6 bases, with 13 bases between them. Germline V lookup: CDR1 MNHNS, CDR2 SASEGT. One entry per CDR3 protein, called by TCRdb with MiXCR from the 5' RACE reads. This table has a few hundred thousand distinct CDR3 sequences, around 19% appearing once. The TCR was taken from a man younger than 35 who had mild COVID-19 (a few samples of this study predate the infection). Cell type and time point are not known. The chain couples TRBV6-1 to TRBJ1-1; D is uncertain. The sequencing sample was made of PBMCs or a T cell subset sorted from them (not recorded which). The CDR3 loop is CASSERTGNSEAFF. The CDR3 DNA follows: TGTGCCAGCAGTGAACGGACGGGTAACTCTGAAGCTTTCTTT.